The 26 T cell receptor beta chains below all came from one sample that was sequenced in a study of cytomegalovirus exposure and HLA in healthy donors. This PCR relied on a set of 60 Vbeta primers and 13 Jbeta primers. TCRdb's copy holds only in-frame clones and misses some; the assay was immunoSEQ multiplex PCR. The table has 90,000 to 120,000 clones, approximately 76% seen once. The sequencing input was PBMCs. Receptors originate from a woman aged 18-29 years in good health and CMV-seropositive.

The CDR3 is CASSQGGTETYEQYF. The CDR3 DNA reads TGCGCCAGCAGCCAAGGTGGGACAGAGACCTACGAGCAGTACTTC. V and J are TRBV4-1 and TRBJ2-7; TRBD1 matches 7 bases. After removal of 1 base from V and 2 bases from J, the junction contained 5 bases not matched to a gene. The CDR3 is 15 residues long. CDR1 MGHRA and CDR2 YSYEKL come from the germline V gene.

The genes are TRBV9 and TRBJ2-2; 12 positions agree with TRBD2. Germline V CDR1 and CDR2: SGDLS, YYNGEE. The ends lost 0 bases at V and 5 bases at J; junction bases unmatched: 5. The CDR3 has 17 amino acids. CDR3 protein: CASSVAPGLAGTGELFF. CDR3 in DNA: TGTGCCAGCAGCGTAGCCCCGGGACTAGCGGGTACCGGGGAGCTGTTTTTT.

The V and J genes are TRBV2 and TRBJ2-7; possibly TRBD2 for D (5 bases). Looked up from germline, CDR1 is SNHLY and CDR2 is FYNNEI. The CDR3 is 15 residues long. V lost 1 base, J lost 2 bases, and 12 bases lay in between. As DNA, the CDR3 is TGTGCCAGCAGTGAAGTGTCGGGAACCCCCTACGAGCAGTACTTC. Translation: CASSEVSGTPYEQYF.

The CDR3 sequence: CASSEKPGQITGELFF. CDR3 DNA sequence: TGTGCCAGCAGCGAAAAGCCGGGACAGATCACCGGGGAGCTGTTTTTT. The rearrangement uses TRBV27 and TRBJ2-2; the match to TRBD1 covers 7 bases. The CDR3 is made up of 16 amino acids. Trimming at V came to 6 bases and at J to 4 bases, leaving 11 bases not matched to a gene. Looked up from germline, CDR1 is MNHEY and CDR2 is SMNVEV (reference sequence).

The gene calls are TRBV9 and TRBJ1-1; TRBD1 aligns across 7 bases. The CDR3 length is 16 residues. J gave up 1 base and V 4 bases, and 10 bases lay outside the gene matches. Germline CDR1 reads SGDLS; CDR2 reads YYNGEE. The CDR3 region has the DNA TGTGCCAGCAGCTCAAACCCCGGGACAGCGAACACTGAAGCTTTCTTT. Protein product: CASSSNPGTANTEAFF.

In its sample, this clone was seen a few times. The chain combines TRBV28 with TRBJ2-1, with TRBD2 identical over 12 bases. The CDR3 is made up of 15 amino acids. V was pared by 6 bases and J by 9 bases, with 9 bases of the junction left unmatched. Germline CDR1 reads MDHEN; CDR2 reads SYDVKM. CDR3 coding DNA: TGTGCCAGCAGGACCGCGGGACTAGCGGGTATTGAGCAGTTCTTC. Encoded protein: CASRTAGLAGIEQFF.

The chain recombines TRBV2 with TRBJ2-1, with a weak D call TRBD1 (6 bases). The CDR3 totals 13 residues. The germline V and J ends were trimmed by 9 bases and 6 bases, with 15 bases remaining between them. Germline lookup yields CDR1 SNHLY and CDR2 FYNNEI. CDR3: CARGSPGANEQFF. DNA of the CDR3: TGTGCCAGGGGATCGCCAGGGGCCAATGAGCAGTTCTTC.

This rearrangement joins TRBV28 to TRBJ1-3; D not certain. Trimming took off 7 bases at V and 0 bases at J, with 13 bases between the two ends. The V gene's germline CDR1 is MDHEN and CDR2 SYDVKM. This CDR3 is built from 15 residues. CDR3 amino acids: CASNPQISSGNTIYF. The CDR3 DNA is TGTGCCAGCAACCCACAGATCTCCTCTGGAAACACCATATATTTT.

J is TRBJ1-4 and V is TRBV28; D gene ambiguous. This CDR3 is built from 14 residues. Germline CDR1 is MDHEN and CDR2 is SYDVKM. V was trimmed by 3 bases and J by 10 bases, leaving 15 bases between them. CDR3 DNA sequence: TGTGCCAGCAGTTTCCTGGTCCCGACGGGAAAACTGTTTTTT. Translating gives CASSFLVPTGKLFF.

The chain recombines TRBV2 with TRBJ2-3, with TRBD1 matching 7 bases. Germline V gene data show CDR1 as SNHLY and CDR2 as FYNNEI. The trim removed 5 bases at V and 3 bases at J, leaving 11 bases unmatched. The CDR3 consists of 16 residues. CDR3 sequence (DNA): TGTGCCAGCAGTCCGACAGGGCCAGGGGGTACAGATACGCAGTATTTT. This codes for CASSPTGPGGTDTQYF.

V is TRBV7-2 and J is TRBJ1-4, with 7 bases matching TRBD1. Trimming cost V 1 base and J 1 base; bases outside gene matches: 9. There are 18 residues in the CDR3. The germline V gene encodes CDR1 SGHTA and CDR2 FQGNSA. The CDR3 reads CASSLDPPGGLTNEKLFF. The CDR3 DNA reads TGTGCCAGCAGCTTAGATCCCCCAGGGGGGCTAACTAATGAAAAACTGTTTTTT.

This rearrangement joins TRBV29-1 to TRBJ2-7; TRBD1 matches 8 bases. The CDR3 totals 14 residues. Looked up from germline, CDR1 is SQVTM and CDR2 is ANQGSEA. The trim removed 5 bases at V and 5 bases at J, leaving 11 bases unmatched. CDR3 nucleotides: TGCAGCGTTCAGACCAGGACAGGGTTGAACGAGCAGTACTTC. This sequence encodes CSVQTRTGLNEQYF.

In DNA form, the CDR3 reads TGCAGCGTTGAAGGCGGGCGTACACCCCAAGAGACCCAGTACTTC. Translated: CSVEGGRTPQETQYF. The J gene is TRBJ2-5, the V gene TRBV29-1; possible D gene TRBD2, 5 bases. Germline assignment: CDR1 SQVTM and CDR2 ANQGSEA. V gave up 1 base and J gave up 1 base, with 13 bases separating them. This CDR3 has 15 residues.

The rearrangement links TRBV4-1 to TRBJ1-1, with D possibly TRBD1 on 5 matching bases. Germline CDR1 MGHRA, CDR2 YSYEKL. The CDR3 length is 13 residues. The V end was cut by 1 base, the J end by 5 bases, with 8 bases between. The CDR3 DNA is TGCGCCAGCAGCCAAGGGACATTAACTGAAGCTTTCTTT. It yields the protein CASSQGTLTEAFF.

The chain couples TRBV25-1 to TRBJ2-7, with 7 nucleotides matching TRBD1. The junction had 8 bases not matched to a gene; V was cut back by 9 bases and J by 0 bases. Germline V lookup: CDR1 MGHDK, CDR2 SYGVNS. This CDR3 has 14 amino acids. DNA of the CDR3: TGTGCCAGTAGTCTGACAGGGAGCTCCTACGAGCAGTACTTC. As protein: CASSLTGSSYEQYF.

This chain links TRBV6-5 with TRBJ2-7; TRBD1 aligns across 8 bases. Germline lookup yields CDR1 MNHEY and CDR2 SVGAGI. V lost 6 bases and J lost 3; bases outside the gene matches: 7. This CDR3 comprises 14 residues. CDR3 residues: CASSHGQGVYEQYF. Here the CDR3 DNA reads TGTGCCAGCAGCCACGGACAGGGAGTCTACGAGCAGTACTTC.

The genes are TRBV25-1 and TRBJ1-6; D perhaps matches TRBD1 (6 bases). Germline CDR1 and CDR2: MGHDK and SYGVNS. The CDR3 length is 16 residues. V was shortened by 3 bases and J by 9 bases, with 18 bases between the two germline ends. The CDR3 DNA follows: TGTGCCAGCAGTGAGACCTTGGACAGCCATCCTTCACCCCTCCACTTT. Amino acid sequence: CASSETLDSHPSPLHF.

The V and J genes are TRBV5-8 and TRBJ2-1; D gene uncertain. CDR1 and CDR2 from the germline V gene are SGHTS and YDEGEE. Trimming removed 2 bases from V and 4 bases from J, with 10 bases in between. This CDR3 is built from 14 residues. The CDR3 DNA follows: TGTGCCAGCAGCTTCAAGACTGGATACAATGAGCAGTTCTTC. Translation gives CASSFKTGYNEQFF.

This sequence joins TRBV25-1 and TRBJ2-7; tentative D call: TRBD2 (5 bases). V lost 6 bases to trimming and J lost 3 bases, with 15 bases between them. Germline loops: CDR1 MGHDK, CDR2 SYGVNS. The CDR3 spans 14 residues. The CDR3 nucleotides are TGTGCCAGCAGCCCCCCCCAAGGAGGCTACGAGCAGTACTTC. This gives the protein CASSPPQGGYEQYF.

V and J are TRBV5-1 and TRBJ2-2; D might be TRBD2 (6 bases). Per germline, CDR1 SGHRS and CDR2 YFSETQ. The CDR3 runs 15 residues. Deletions cut 3 bases from V and 2 bases from J, with 11 bases between. The CDR3 DNA sequence: TGCGCCAGCAGCTATAGCGGAGGCAACACCGGGGAGCTGTTTTTT. As protein: CASSYSGGNTGELFF.

This rearrangement joins TRBV30 to TRBJ2-1; 10 bases map to TRBD2. Germline CDR1 GTSNPN, CDR2 SVGIG (reference sequence). The junction had 11 bases not matched to a gene; V was cut back by 0 bases and J by 6 bases. CDR3 length: 17 residues. The CDR3 DNA reads TGTGCCTGGAGTGTATCTCTTTCTAGCGGGAGAAGCAATGAGCAGTTCTTC. Translating gives CAWSVSLSSGRSNEQFF. Full variable domain (missing parts from reference TRBV30 and TRBJ2-1): SQTIHQWPATLVQPVGSPLSLECTVEGTSNPNLYWYRQAAGRGLQLLFYSVGIGQISSEVPQNLSASRPQDRQFILSSKKLLLSDSGFYLCAWSVSLSSGRSNEQFFGPGTRLTVL.

This clone is a singleton in its sample. This chain joins TRBV6-5 and TRBJ2-3; D unresolved. The CDR3 extends over 11 amino acids. V was trimmed by 2 bases and J by 7 bases, leaving 4 bases between them. Germline V gene data show CDR1 as MNHEY and CDR2 as SVGAGI. CDR3 amino acids: CASSYLNTQYF. CDR3 in DNA: TGTGCCAGCAGTTACCTTAATACGCAGTATTTT.

V and J are TRBV6-1 and TRBJ2-3; TRBD2 matches at 12 bases. The CDR3 is made up of 15 amino acids. Trimming cost V 5 bases and J 2 bases; bases outside gene matches: 2. Germline V gives CDR1 MNHNS, CDR2 SASEGT. CDR3 nucleotides: TGTGCCAGCAGTAGGACTAGCGGGGACACAGATACGCAGTATTTT. Amino acids: CASSRTSGDTDTQYF.

V and J are TRBV5-4 and TRBJ1-2; possibly TRBD1 for D (5 bases). V was pared by 2 bases and J by 3 bases, with 14 bases between. The CDR3 totals 15 residues. Germline V CDR1 and CDR2: SGHNT, YYREEE (reference sequence). The CDR3 region is CASSFQHSGDYGYTF. In nucleotides, the CDR3 is TGTGCCAGCAGCTTTCAGCATTCGGGGGACTATGGCTACACCTTC.

Only a few counts were recorded for this clone. This rearrangement joins TRBV6-1 to TRBJ1-2; 7 nucleotides line up with TRBD1. V was clipped by 2 bases and J by 0 bases; unmatched bases: 12. Germline-derived CDR1 and CDR2 are MNHNS and SASEGT. This CDR3 has 18 residues. CDR3 in amino acids: CASSELWGRGAANYGYTF. For the CDR3, the DNA is TGTGCCAGCAGTGAACTCTGGGGCAGGGGGGCCGCTAACTATGGCTACACCTTC.

This chain connects TRBV25-1 to TRBJ2-2; 15 bases line up with TRBD2. Looked up from germline, CDR1 is MGHDK and CDR2 is SYGVNS. This CDR3 is 18 amino acids long. Losses at the gene ends were 5 bases for V and 4 bases for J; bases not matched to a gene: 8. The CDR3 sequence: CASSNGLAGGPGTGELFF. In DNA, the CDR3 is TGTGCCAGCAGTAATGGACTAGCGGGAGGGCCGGGCACCGGGGAGCTGTTTTTT.